The following is a T cell receptor (beta chain) sequence with its context. The sample comes from a study of blood T cell repertoires in COVID-19. Recruitment covered over 20 US areas and drew participants whose ages spanned about 18 to 90 years. Cohort allocation depended upon clinical history that participants reported. During the 2 weeks before they entered the study, exposed participants had met someone with a PCR-confirmed or clinician-diagnosed COVID-19 case. This CDR3 spans 15 amino acids. V lost 3 bases to trimming and J lost 8 bases; unmatched junction nucleotides: 8. Germline CDR1 reads LNHDA; CDR2 reads SQIVND (reference sequence). As originally analysed: Reference gene primer amplification gave nucleated cell count estimates. Here immunoSEQ multiplex PCR was the method, and the copy in TCRdb shows in-frame clones only, minus some. D and trimming were read from the DNA, whereas the V and J calls and clone size are those reported in that table. The sample has 150,000 or so clones, roughly 87% seen once.

This clonotype was sampled from a woman in her forties who had been exposed to COVID-19. This chain uses TRBV19 with TRBJ2-1; 9 bases match TRBD2. The sequenced material came from PBMCs or T cells enriched from blood (not recorded which). In nucleotides, the CDR3 is TGTGCCAGTAGTATTCCTAGCGGGATGGCTGATGAGCAGTTCTTC. Residues: CASSIPSGMADEQFF.